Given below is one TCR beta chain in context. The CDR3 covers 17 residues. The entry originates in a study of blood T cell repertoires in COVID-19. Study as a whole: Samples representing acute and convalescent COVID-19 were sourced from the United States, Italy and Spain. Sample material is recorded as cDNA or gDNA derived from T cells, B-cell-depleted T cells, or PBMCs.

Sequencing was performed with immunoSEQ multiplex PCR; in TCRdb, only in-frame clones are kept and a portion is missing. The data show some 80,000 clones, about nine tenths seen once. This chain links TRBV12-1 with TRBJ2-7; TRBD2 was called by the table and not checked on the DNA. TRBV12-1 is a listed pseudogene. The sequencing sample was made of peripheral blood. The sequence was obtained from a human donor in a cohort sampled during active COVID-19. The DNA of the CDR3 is TGTGCCAGCAGCCAGCTGACCGGGACTAGCGGGAGTCGCGAGCAGTACTTC. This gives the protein CASSQLTGTSGSREQYF.